This T cell receptor (beta chain) was captured in a study of immune evolution from preneoplasia to lung adenocarcinoma. Assay: immunoSEQ multiplex PCR; the TCRdb copy retains only in-frame clones and omits some. The table lists some 7,800 clones, about 80% of them singletons. The sample holds a few counts of this clone. This TCR derives from a person aged 65 to 85 with lung adenocarcinoma. The sequenced material came from FFPE minimally invasive lung adenocarcinoma tissue.

The CDR3, as DNA: TGTGCCAGTAAACAGGGACTAGGCAACACCGGGGAGCTGTTTTTT. It yields the protein CASKQGLGNTGELFF. The chain has TRBV19 and TRBJ2-2; 8 bases are shared with TRBD2. The CDR3 is 15 amino acids. The V and J ends lost 7 bases and 2 bases, in that order; junction bases with no gene match: 6. Germline loops: CDR1 LNHDA, CDR2 SQIVND (reference sequence).